This T cell receptor beta chain was identified in a study of blood T cell repertoires in COVID-19. This CDR3 spans 15 amino acids. V lost 3 bases to trimming and J lost 5 bases; unmatched junction nucleotides: 6. Germline values: CDR1 SEHNR, CDR2 FQNEAQ (reference sequence). In the authors' workflow: From reference gene primer amplification, estimates of nucleated cell counts were derived. TCRdb keeps only in-frame clones here, not all; method: immunoSEQ multiplex PCR. V and J calls and clone size come straight from that table; D and trimming were deduced from the DNA. The sample records about 180,000 clones, 70% to 90% being singletons.

The chain is built from TRBV7-9 and TRBJ1-1, with TRBD1 identical over 10 bases. Material for sequencing was peripheral blood. This TCR was sampled from a woman in her 30s with active or convalescent COVID-19. The CDR3 DNA reads as TGTGCCAGCAGCTTGGGGACAGGGGAGAGGACTGAAGCTTTCTTT. It translates to CASSLGTGERTEAFF. Drawing the rest from reference TRBV7-9 and TRBJ1-1, the complete variable domain is DTGVSQNPRHKITKRGQNVTFRCDPISEHNRLYWYRQTLGQGPEFLTYFQNEAQLEKSRLLSDRFSAERPKGSFSTLEIQRTEQGDSAMYLCASSLGTGERTEAFFGQGTRLTVV.